A selection of T cell receptor beta chains follows, all from one sample in a study of shared clonotypes between healthy human individuals. The method was immunoSEQ multiplex PCR; TCRdb's version includes in-frame clones alone and lacks a portion of them. The sample holds around 2.1 million clones, around 93% seen once. The specimen was naive CD8+ T cells from PBMCs. The source is a man aged 18 to 29 in good health. Some clones in this sample may be carry-over from other donors' samples. The CDR3 runs from the conserved cysteine through the conserved F or W. The D gene is left open where the match is weak. A row's size may be missing; if present it is once, few, many or a size class.

few TRBJ1-1 . TRBV28 CASSPLMNTEAFF TGTGCCAGCAGTCCGCTTATGAACACTGAAGCTTTCTTT
few TRBJ1-1 TRBD1 TRBV19 CASRDRGVNTEAFF TGTGCCAGTAGGGACAGGGGGGTGAACACTGAAGCTTTCTTT
. TRBJ2-7 . TRBV6-1 CASSEVDGAGYEQYF TGTGCCAGCAGTGAAGTGGACGGGGCGGGATACGAGCAGTACTTC
. TRBJ2-7 TRBD2 TRBV27 CASSTRLAGEPYEQYF TGTGCCAGCAGTACCCGCCTAGCGGGAGAACCCTACGAGCAGTACTTC
. TRBJ2-7 . TRBV5-8 CASSLDRLYEQYF TGTGCCAGCAGCTTAGACAGACTCTACGAGCAGTACTTC
. TRBJ1-5 . TRBV21-1 CASSKAGTDHQPQHF TGTGCCAGCAGCAAAGCCGGGACAGATCATCAGCCCCAGCATTTT
. TRBJ2-1 . TRBV11-2 CASTMGVGYNEQFF TGTGCCAGCACGATGGGGGTGGGATACAATGAGCAGTTCTTC
. TRBJ1-1 . TRBV4-2 CASSHSIRGTEAFF TGTGCCAGCAGCCACTCGATTCGTGGAACTGAAGCTTTCTTT
. TRBJ1-3 . TRBV7-6 CASSLDRLPGNTIYF TGTGCCAGCAGCTTAGATAGGCTGCCTGGAAACACCATATATTTT
. TRBJ1-1 . TRBV9 CASSRQARDTEAFF TGTGCCAGCAGCCGACAGGCTAGGGATACTGAAGCTTTCTTT
. TRBJ1-1 . TRBV25-1 CASSEYTEAFF TGTGCCAGCAGTGAATACACTGAAGCTTTCTTT
. TRBJ1-1 . TRBV7-2 CASSLGPGMGTEAFF TGTGCCAGCAGCTTAGGTCCAGGGATGGGGACTGAAGCTTTCTTT
. TRBJ1-2 . TRBV4-2 CASSQAPPASYGYTF TGTGCCAGCAGCCAAGCCCCCCCAGCCTCCTATGGCTACACCTTC
. TRBJ2-2 TRBD2 TRBV9 CASSTVGRRTSGKGELFF TGTGCCAGCAGTACTGTGGGACGCCGAACTAGCGGGAAAGGGGAGCTGTTTTTT
. TRBJ1-1 . TRBV10-3 CAISEAHFEILNTEAFF TGTGCCATCAGTGAGGCCCACTTCGAGATATTGAACACTGAAGCTTTCTTT
. TRBJ2-7 TRBD1 TRBV7-3 CASSPEDREVVDQYF TGTGCCAGCAGCCCAGAGGACAGGGAAGTTGTAGACCAGTACTTC
. TRBJ2-3 . TRBV30 CAWSVIPTDTQYF TGTGCCTGGAGTGTAATCCCGACAGATACGCAGTATTTT
. TRBJ2-7 TRBD2 TRBV13 CASSFRTSGTLYEQYF TGTGCCAGCAGCTTCCGGACTAGCGGGACTCTATACGAGCAGTACTTC
. TRBJ2-1 . TRBV6-1 CASSRLQYNEQFF TGTGCCAGCAGTAGACTCCAGTACAATGAGCAGTTCTTC
. TRBJ2-1 . TRBV29-1 CSGATPTYNEQFF TGCAGCGGAGCTACGCCTACCTACAATGAGCAGTTCTTC
. TRBJ2-1 TRBD2 TRBV27 CASSKKEGLAGRNEQFF TGTGCCAGCAGTAAGAAGGAGGGACTAGCGGGACGCAATGAGCAGTTCTTC
once TRBJ2-7 TRBD2 TRBV10-3 CAISESGLAGGGTYEQYF TGTGCCATCAGTGAGTCGGGACTAGCGGGAGGCGGGACCTACGAGCAGTACTTC
once TRBJ2-1 . TRBV6-6 CASSGLDPSYNEQFF TGTGCCAGCAGTGGACTGGACCCGTCCTACAATGAGCAGTTCTTC
. TRBJ2-5 . TRBV4-1 CASSQDPLTSQETQYF TGCGCCAGCAGCCAAGATCCCTTGACTAGCCAAGAGACCCAGTACTTC
. TRBJ2-7 TRBD1 TRBV10-2 CASGVPGQVREQYF TGCGCCAGCGGAGTCCCGGGACAGGTACGCGAGCAGTACTTC
few TRBJ1-4 . TRBV21-1 CASSMQGYEKLFF TGTGCCAGCAGCATGCAGGGGTATGAAAAACTGTTTTTT
. TRBJ2-7 . TRBV25-1 CASSDPSTGYEQYF TGTGCCAGCAGTGATCCCTCGACAGGCTACGAGCAGTACTTC
. TRBJ2-7 TRBD2 TRBV29-1 CSVLGLAYEQYF TGCAGCGTTCTGGGACTAGCCTACGAGCAGTACTTC
. TRBJ2-7 . TRBV28 CASSSNRQTLEEQYF TGTGCCAGCAGTTCTAACCGACAGACCTTGGAAGAGCAGTACTTC
. TRBJ2-1 TRBD2 TRBV5-6 CASSLGRTSGSSYNEQFF TGTGCCAGCAGCTTGGGGAGGACTAGCGGGAGCTCCTACAATGAGCAGTTCTTC
. TRBJ1-1 . TRBV29-1 CSVPVGAEAFF TGCAGCGTTCCGGTGGGGGCTGAAGCTTTCTTT
. TRBJ1-2 TRBD1 TRBV14 CASSPDRTGGDYGYTF TGTGCCAGCAGCCCGGACCGGACAGGGGGAGACTATGGCTACACCTTC
. TRBJ2-1 TRBD2 TRBV7-9 CASSGTTGNEQFF TGTGCCAGCAGTGGGACTACCGGGAATGAGCAGTTCTTC
. TRBJ2-1 TRBD2 TRBV7-9 CASRSAPRWEGGTEQFF TGTGCCAGCCGCTCAGCCCCTAGGTGGGAGGGCGGGACTGAGCAGTTCTTC
. TRBJ2-1 TRBD1 TRBV27 CASSLAWTGAYNEQFF TGTGCCAGCAGCCTTGCATGGACAGGGGCCTACAATGAGCAGTTCTTC
. TRBJ2-1 . TRBV27 CASSLLNRIARGDEQFF TGTGCCAGCAGTTTATTGAATAGAATAGCGCGGGGCGATGAGCAGTTCTTC
. TRBJ2-5 TRBD2 TRBV6-5 CASSLAGVGETQYF TGTGCCAGCAGTCTAGCGGGAGTCGGGGAGACCCAGTACTTC
. TRBJ2-3 . TRBV18 CASSSVFWDTQYF TGTGCCAGCTCAAGCGTTTTTTGGGATACGCAGTATTTT
. TRBJ2-7 TRBD2 TRBV11-2 CASSLNPSGSYEQYF TGTGCCAGCAGCTTAAACCCTAGCGGGTCCTACGAGCAGTACTTC
. TRBJ1-4 . TRBV11-1 CASSFEASGREKLFF TGTGCCAGCAGCTTTGAGGCGTCTGGGCGCGAAAAACTGTTTTTT
. TRBJ2-7 . TRBV28 CASSFRSGFGSYEQYF TGTGCCAGCAGTTTCCGGAGCGGGTTCGGGTCCTACGAGCAGTACTTC
. TRBJ2-7 . TRBV6-1 CASSWGTPGLEQYF TGTGCCAGCAGTTGGGGGACCCCTGGGCTCGAGCAGTACTTC